This paragraph covers one T cell receptor (beta chain) sequence. Its cognate antigen is unknown. The ends lost 4 bases at V and 6 bases at J; junction bases unmatched: 5. The CDR3 has 13 amino acids. Germline V gene lookup returns CDR1 SGHNT and CDR2 YYREEE (reference sequence). The data stem from a study of shared clonotypes between healthy human individuals. Study-wide points: Naive CD4 clonotypes were shared across a few donors at around 5%.

Tens of thousands of T cell genomes, or roughly 200 ng DNA, went into the sorted-subset replicate PCRs. Authors' data handling: Quality scores were absent from the junction-only immunoSEQ sequences, so filtering differed. TCRdb's table, derived via immunoSEQ multiplex PCR, lists solely in-frame clones and lacks some. V and J calls and clone size are copied from that table; D and trimming were computed from the DNA. Of about 1 million clones detected, around 74% appear once; the ten largest clones hold 1.4% to 1.5%. The chain employs TRBV5-4 and TRBJ1-1; TRBD1 matches 8 bases. The TCR was taken from a man aged 18 to 30 in good health. Sequencing was carried out using memory CD4+ T cells sorted from blood. Subset reported: CD45RA-negative fraction. CDR3 in DNA: TGTGCCAGCAGCGGCCAACAGGGGGCTGAAGCTTTCTTT. Protein product: CASSGQQGAEAFF.